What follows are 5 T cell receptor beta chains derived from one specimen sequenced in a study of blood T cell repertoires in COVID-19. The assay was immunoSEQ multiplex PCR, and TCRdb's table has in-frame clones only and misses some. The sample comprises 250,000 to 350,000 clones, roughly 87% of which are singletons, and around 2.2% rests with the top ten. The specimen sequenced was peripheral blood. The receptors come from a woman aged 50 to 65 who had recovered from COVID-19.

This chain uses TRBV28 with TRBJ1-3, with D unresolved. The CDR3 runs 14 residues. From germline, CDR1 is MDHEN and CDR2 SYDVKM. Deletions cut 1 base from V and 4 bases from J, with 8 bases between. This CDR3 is CASSLSLPGNTIYF. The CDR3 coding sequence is TGTGCCAGCAGTTTATCCCTTCCGGGAAACACCATATATTTT.

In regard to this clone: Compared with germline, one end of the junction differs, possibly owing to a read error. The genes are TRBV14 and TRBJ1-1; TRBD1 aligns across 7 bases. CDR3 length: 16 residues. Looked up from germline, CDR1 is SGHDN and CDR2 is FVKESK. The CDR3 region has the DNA TGTGCCAGCAGCCAAGAGACAGGGTGGGGGAACGCTGAAGCTTTCTTT. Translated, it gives CASSQETGWGNAEAFF.

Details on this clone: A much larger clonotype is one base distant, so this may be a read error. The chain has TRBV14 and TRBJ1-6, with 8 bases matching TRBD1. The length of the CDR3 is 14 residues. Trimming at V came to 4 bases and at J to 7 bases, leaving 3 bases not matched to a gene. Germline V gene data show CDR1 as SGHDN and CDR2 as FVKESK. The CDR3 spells CASSPTGGNSPLHF. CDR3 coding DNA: TGTGCCAGCAGCCCCACAGGGGGGAATTCACCCCTCCACTTT.

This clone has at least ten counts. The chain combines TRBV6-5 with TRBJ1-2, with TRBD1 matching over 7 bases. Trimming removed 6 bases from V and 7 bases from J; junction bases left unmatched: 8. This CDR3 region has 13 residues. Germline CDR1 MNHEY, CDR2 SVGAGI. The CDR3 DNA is TGTGCCAGCAGGATCGAACAGGGGTCTGGCTACACCTTC. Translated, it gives CASRIEQGSGYTF.

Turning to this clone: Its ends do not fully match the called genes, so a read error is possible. This CDR3 reads CASSPGQASYNEQFF. CDR3 coding DNA: TGTGCTAGCAGCCCGGGACAGGCCTCTTACAATGAGCAGTTCTTC. This chain uses TRBV7-7 with TRBJ2-1, with 8 positions matching TRBD1. CDR3 length: 15 residues. Germline V gene sequence: CDR1 SSHAT, CDR2 FNYEAQ (reference sequence). The entire variable domain, with the rest obtained from reference TRBV7-7 and TRBJ2-1, is as follows: GAGVSQSPRYKVTKRGQDVTLRCDPISSHATLYWYQQALGQGPEFLTYFNYEAQPDKSGLPSDRFSAERPEGSISTLTIQRTEQRDSAMYRCASSPGQASYNEQFFGPGTRLTVL.